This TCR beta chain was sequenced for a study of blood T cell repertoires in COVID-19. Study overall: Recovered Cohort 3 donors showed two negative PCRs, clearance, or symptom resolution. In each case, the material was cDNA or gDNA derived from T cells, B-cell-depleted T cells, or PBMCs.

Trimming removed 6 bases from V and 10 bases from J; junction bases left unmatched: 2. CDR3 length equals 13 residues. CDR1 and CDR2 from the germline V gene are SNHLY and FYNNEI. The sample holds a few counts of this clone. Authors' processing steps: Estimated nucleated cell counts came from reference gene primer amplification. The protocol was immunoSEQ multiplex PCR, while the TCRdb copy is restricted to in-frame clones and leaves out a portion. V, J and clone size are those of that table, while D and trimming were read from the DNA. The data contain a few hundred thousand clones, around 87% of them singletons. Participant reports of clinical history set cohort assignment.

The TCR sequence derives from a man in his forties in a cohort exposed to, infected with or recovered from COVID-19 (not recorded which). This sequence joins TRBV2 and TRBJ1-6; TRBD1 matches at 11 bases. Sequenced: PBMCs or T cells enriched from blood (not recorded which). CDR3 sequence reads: CASRDRGLSPLHF. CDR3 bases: TGTGCCAGCAGGGACAGGGGGCTCTCACCCCTCCACTTT.